The clone carrying this T cell receptor beta chain was found many times. This CDR3 spans 16 amino acids. Germline V gene lookup returns CDR1 SGHNT and CDR2 YYREEE (reference sequence). The V gene end was trimmed by 5 bases and the J gene end by 8 bases; junction bases not matched to a gene: 9. Individually, cDNA molecules had unique molecular identifiers attached to them. One entry per CDR3 protein results from TCRdb running MiXCR on the 5' RACE reads. Among around 83,000 distinct CDR3 sequences listed, approximately 12% were seen once. This entry is derived from a study of early T cells in non-severe SARS-CoV-2 infection. Overall study context: RNA in bulk from unsorted whole blood was sequenced, and chains were unpaired.

The source material was whole blood, sampled at baseline. The TCR originated in an adult who was a healthcare worker with PCR-confirmed SARS-CoV-2 infection or an uninfected control (not recorded which). The chain links TRBV5-4 to TRBJ2-3; the match to TRBD2 covers 15 bases. DNA for the CDR3: TGTGCCAGCAGTTCCGGACTAGCGGGAGGGCCGTTTACGCAGTATTTT. Amino acids: CASSSGLAGGPFTQYF.